This TCR beta chain was documented in a study of cytomegalovirus exposure and HLA in healthy donors. The PCR ran on 60 Vbeta and 13 Jbeta primers. TCRdb's copy holds only in-frame clones and misses some; the assay was immunoSEQ multiplex PCR. The sample contains roughly 150,000 clones, around 75% of which appear only once. Sequenced input: PBMCs. The receptor was isolated from a female donor in good health and CMV-seronegative.

In DNA, the CDR3 is TGTGCCAGCAAAGGGTGGGAGGCTGCAACTAATGAAAAACTGTTTTTT. It is translated as CASKGWEAATNEKLFF. V usage is TRBV28 and J usage is TRBJ1-4; no reliable D call. The CDR3 consists of 16 residues. CDR1 and CDR2 from the germline V gene are MDHEN and SYDVKM. Trimming stripped 7 bases from V and 0 bases from J, with 15 bases between. Full variable domain (remainder filled in from reference TRBV28 and TRBJ1-4): DVKVTQSSRYLVKRTGEKVFLECVQDMDHENMFWYRQDPGLGLRLIYFSYDVKMKEKGDIPEGYSVSREKKERFSLILESASTNQTSMYLCASKGWEAATNEKLFFGSGTQLSVL.